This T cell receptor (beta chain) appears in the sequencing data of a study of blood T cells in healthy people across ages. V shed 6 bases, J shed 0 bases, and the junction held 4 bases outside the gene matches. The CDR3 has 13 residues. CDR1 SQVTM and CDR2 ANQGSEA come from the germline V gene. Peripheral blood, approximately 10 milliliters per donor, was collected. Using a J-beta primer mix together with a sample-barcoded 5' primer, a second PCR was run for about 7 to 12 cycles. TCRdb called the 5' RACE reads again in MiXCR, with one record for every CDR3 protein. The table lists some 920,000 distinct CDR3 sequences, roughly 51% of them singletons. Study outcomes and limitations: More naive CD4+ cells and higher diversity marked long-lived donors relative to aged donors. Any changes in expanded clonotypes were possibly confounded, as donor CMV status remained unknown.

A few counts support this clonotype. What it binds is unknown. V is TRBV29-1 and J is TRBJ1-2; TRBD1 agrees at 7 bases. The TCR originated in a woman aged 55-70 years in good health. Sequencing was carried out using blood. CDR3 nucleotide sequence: TGCAGCGTGGAGGGGGCACCTAACTATGGCTACACCTTC. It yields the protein CSVEGAPNYGYTF.